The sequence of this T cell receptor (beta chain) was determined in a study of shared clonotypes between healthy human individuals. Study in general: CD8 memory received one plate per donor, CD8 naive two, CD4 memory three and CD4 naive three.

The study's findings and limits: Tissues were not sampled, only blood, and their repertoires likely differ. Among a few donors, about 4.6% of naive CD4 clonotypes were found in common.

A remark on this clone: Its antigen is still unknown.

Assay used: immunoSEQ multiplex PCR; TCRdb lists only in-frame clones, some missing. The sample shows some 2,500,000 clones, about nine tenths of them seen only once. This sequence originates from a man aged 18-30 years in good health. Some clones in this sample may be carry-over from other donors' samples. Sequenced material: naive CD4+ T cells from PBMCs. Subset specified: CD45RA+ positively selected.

The CDR3 DNA sequence: TGTGCCAGCAGTGAACGGACAGGATACACTGAAGCTTTCTTT. Protein: CASSERTGYTEAFF. The rearrangement links TRBV6-5 to TRBJ1-1, with 7 bases identical to TRBD1. This CDR3 has 14 residues. The germline CDR1 and CDR2 sequences are MNHEY and SVGAGI. Losses at the gene ends were 5 bases for V and 3 bases for J; bases not matched to a gene: 6.